This TCR beta chain appears in the sequencing data of a study of early T cells in non-severe SARS-CoV-2 infection. The V gene end was trimmed by 3 bases and the J gene end by 3 bases; junction bases not matched to a gene: 7. This CDR3 has 16 amino acids. CDR1 and CDR2 from the germline V gene are SGHTA and FQGNSA. This clonotype was detected many times. TCRdb ran MiXCR on the 5' RACE reads and lists one entry per CDR3 protein. The table has over 20,000 distinct CDR3 sequences, under 6% seen once. The V gene is TRBV7-2, the J gene TRBJ2-7, with 11 nucleotides matching TRBD2. Material: whole blood. The origin of this receptor is an adult who was a healthcare worker with PCR-confirmed SARS-CoV-2 infection or an uninfected control (not recorded which). The CDR3: CASSLSLAGGSYEQYF. Here the CDR3 DNA reads TGTGCCAGCAGCTTGAGTCTAGCGGGGGGTAGCTACGAGCAGTACTTC.